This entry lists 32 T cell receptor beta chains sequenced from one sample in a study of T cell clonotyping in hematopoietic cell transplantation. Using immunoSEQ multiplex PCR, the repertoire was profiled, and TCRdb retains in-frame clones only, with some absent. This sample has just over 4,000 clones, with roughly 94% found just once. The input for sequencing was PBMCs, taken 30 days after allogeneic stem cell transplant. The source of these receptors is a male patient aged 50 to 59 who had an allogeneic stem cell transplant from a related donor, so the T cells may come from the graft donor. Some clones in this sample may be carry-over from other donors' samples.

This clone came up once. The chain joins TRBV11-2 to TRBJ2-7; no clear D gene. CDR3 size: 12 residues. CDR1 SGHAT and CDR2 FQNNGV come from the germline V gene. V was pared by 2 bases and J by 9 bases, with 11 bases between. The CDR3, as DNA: TGTGCCAGCAGCTTATATTCAAGTAGGCAGTACTTC. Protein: CASSLYSSRQYF. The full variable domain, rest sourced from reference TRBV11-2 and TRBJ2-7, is EAGVAQSPRYKIIEKRQSVAFWCNPISGHATLYWYQQILGQGPKLLIQFQNNGVVDDSQLPKDRFSAERLKGVDSTLKIQPAKLEDSAVYLCASSLYSSRQYFGPGTRLTVT.

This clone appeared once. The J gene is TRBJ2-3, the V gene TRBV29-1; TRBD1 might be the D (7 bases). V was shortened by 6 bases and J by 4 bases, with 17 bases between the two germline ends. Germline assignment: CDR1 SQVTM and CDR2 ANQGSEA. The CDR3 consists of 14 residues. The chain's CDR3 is CSVPRGAGPDTQYF. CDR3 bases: TGCAGCGTCCCCAGGGGGGCAGGGCCAGATACGCAGTATTTT.

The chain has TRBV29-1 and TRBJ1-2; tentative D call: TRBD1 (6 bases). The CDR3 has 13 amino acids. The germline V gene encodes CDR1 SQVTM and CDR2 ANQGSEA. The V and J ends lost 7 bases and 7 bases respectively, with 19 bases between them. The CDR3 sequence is CSAERDNTIGYTF. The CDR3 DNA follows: TGCAGCGCTGAGAGGGACAATACCATTGGCTACACCTTC.

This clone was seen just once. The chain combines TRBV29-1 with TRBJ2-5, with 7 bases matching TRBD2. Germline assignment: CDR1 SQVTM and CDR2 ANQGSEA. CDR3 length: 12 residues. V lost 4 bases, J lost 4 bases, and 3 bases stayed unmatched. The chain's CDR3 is CSVARGGETQYF. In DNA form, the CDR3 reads TGCAGCGTTGCACGCGGGGGAGAGACCCAGTACTTC. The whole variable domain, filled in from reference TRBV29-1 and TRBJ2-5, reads SAVISQKPSRDICQRGTSLTIQCQVDSQVTMMFWYRQQPGQSLTLIATANQGSEATYESGFVIDKFPISRPNLTFSTLTVSNMSPEDSSIYLCSVARGGETQYFGPGTRLLVL.

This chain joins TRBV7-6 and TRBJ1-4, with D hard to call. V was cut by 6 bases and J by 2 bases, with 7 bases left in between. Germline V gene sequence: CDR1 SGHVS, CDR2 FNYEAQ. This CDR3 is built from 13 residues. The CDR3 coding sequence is TGTGCCAGCAGTCACCGGACTAATGAAAAACTGTTTTTT. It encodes CASSHRTNEKLFF. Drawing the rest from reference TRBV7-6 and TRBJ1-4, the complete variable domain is GAGVSQSPRYKVTKRGQDVALRCDPISGHVSLYWYRQALGQGPEFLTYFNYEAQQDKSGLPNDRFSAERPEGSISTLTIQRTEQRDSAMYRCASSHRTNEKLFFGSGTQLSVL.

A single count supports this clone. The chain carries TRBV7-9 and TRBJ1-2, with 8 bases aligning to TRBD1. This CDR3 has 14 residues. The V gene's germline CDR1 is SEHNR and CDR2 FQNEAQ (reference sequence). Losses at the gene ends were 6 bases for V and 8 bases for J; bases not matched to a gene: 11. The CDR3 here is CASSWGDRGGGYTF. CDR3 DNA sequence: TGTGCCAGCAGTTGGGGAGACAGGGGCGGAGGCTACACCTTC.

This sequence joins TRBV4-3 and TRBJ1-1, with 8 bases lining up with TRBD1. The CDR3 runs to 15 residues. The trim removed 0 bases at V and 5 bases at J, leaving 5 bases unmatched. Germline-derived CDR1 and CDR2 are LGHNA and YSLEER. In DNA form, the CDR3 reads TGCGCCAGCAGCCAAGAAAGGCACAGGGGGACTGAAGCTTTCTTT. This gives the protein CASSQERHRGTEAFF.

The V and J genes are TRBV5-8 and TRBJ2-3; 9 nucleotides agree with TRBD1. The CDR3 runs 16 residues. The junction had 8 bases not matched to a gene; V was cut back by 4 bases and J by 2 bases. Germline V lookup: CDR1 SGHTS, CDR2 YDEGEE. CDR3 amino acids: CASSQGTGSITDTQYF. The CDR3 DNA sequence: TGTGCCAGCAGCCAAGGGACAGGGAGCATCACAGATACGCAGTATTTT.

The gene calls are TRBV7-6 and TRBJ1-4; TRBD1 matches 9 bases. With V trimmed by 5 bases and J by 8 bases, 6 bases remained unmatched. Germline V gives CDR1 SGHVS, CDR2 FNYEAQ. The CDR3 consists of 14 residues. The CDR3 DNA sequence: TGTGCCAGCAGCCCACGGACAGGGGTCGAAAAACTGTTTTTT. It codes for CASSPRTGVEKLFF.

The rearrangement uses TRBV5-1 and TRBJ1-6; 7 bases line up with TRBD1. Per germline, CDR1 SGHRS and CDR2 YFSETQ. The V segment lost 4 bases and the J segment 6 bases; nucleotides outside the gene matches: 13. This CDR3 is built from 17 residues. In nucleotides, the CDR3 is TGCGCCAGCAGCCATGAAGCCGGGACAGCGCTTAATTCACCCCTCCACTTT. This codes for CASSHEAGTALNSPLHF.

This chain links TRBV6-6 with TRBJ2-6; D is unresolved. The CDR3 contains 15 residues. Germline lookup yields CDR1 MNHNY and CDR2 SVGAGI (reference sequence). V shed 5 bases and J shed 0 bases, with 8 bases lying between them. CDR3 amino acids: CASSPTGSGANVLTF. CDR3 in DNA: TGTGCCAGCAGTCCGACCGGCTCTGGGGCCAACGTCCTGACTTTC.

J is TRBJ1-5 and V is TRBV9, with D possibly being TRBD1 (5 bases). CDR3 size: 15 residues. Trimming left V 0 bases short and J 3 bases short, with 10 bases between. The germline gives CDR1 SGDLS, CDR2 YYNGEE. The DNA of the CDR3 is TGTGCCAGCAGCGTAGATCCAGGGTACAATCAGCCCCAGCATTTT. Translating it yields CASSVDPGYNQPQHF.

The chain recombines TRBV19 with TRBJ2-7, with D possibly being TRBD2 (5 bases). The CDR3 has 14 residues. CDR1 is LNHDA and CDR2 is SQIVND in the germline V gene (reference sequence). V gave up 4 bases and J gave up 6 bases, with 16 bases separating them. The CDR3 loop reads CASSTTGETGEQYF. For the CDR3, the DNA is TGTGCCAGTAGTACAACCGGGGAGACGGGCGAGCAGTACTTC.

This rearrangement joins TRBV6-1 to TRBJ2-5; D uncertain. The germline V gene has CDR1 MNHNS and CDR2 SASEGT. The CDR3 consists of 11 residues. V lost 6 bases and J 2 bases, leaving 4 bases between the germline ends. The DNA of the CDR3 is TGTGCCAGCAGCCGTCAAGAGACCCAGTACTTC. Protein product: CASSRQETQYF.

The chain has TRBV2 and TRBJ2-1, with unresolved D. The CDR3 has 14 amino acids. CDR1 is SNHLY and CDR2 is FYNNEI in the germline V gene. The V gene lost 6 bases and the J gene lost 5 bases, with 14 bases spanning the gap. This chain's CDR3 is CASSEHPINNEQFF. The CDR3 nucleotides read TGTGCCAGCAGCGAACACCCCATTAACAATGAGCAGTTCTTC.

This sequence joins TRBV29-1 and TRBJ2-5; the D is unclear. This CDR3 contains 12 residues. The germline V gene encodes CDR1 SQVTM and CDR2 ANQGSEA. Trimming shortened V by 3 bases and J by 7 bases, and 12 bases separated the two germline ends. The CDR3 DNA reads TGCAGCGTTGATCCTTCTCCAGGGACCCAGTACTTC. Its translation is CSVDPSPGTQYF.

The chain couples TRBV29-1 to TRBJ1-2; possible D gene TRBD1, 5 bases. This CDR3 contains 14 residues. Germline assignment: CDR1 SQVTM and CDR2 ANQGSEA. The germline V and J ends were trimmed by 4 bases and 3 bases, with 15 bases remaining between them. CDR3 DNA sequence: TGCAGCGTTGGTCCCAGGGCCGGGGACTATGGCTACACCTTC. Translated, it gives CSVGPRAGDYGYTF.

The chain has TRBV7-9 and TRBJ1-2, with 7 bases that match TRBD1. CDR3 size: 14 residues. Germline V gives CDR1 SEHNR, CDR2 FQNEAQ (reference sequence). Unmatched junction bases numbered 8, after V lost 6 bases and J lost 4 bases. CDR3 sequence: CASRPRGNGYGYTF. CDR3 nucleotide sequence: TGTGCCAGCAGGCCCAGGGGGAATGGCTATGGCTACACCTTC.

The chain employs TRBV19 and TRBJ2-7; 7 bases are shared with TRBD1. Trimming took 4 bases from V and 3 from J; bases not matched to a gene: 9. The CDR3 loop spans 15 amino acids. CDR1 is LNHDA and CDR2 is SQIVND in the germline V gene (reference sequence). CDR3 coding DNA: TGTGCCAGTAGTAGCTCCGGGACAGAGATCTACGAGCAGTACTTC. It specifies CASSSSGTEIYEQYF.

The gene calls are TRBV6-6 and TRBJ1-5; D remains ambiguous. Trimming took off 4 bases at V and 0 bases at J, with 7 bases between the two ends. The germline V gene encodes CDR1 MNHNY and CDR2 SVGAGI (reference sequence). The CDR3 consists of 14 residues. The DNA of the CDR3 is TGTGCCAGCAGTTCCAGCGATAGCAATCAGCCCCAGCATTTT. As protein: CASSSSDSNQPQHF.

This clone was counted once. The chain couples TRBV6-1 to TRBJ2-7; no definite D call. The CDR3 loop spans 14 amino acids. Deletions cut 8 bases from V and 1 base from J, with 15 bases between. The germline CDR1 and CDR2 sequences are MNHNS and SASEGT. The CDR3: CASLAKPTSYEQYF. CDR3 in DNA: TGTGCCAGCTTGGCTAAACCCACTTCCTACGAGCAGTACTTC.

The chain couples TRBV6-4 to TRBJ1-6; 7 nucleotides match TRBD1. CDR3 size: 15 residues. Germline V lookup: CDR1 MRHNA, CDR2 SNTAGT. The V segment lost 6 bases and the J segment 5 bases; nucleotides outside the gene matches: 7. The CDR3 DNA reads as TGTGCCAGCAGGGGGCGCGGGACAGATAATTCACCCCTCCACTTT. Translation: CASRGRGTDNSPLHF.

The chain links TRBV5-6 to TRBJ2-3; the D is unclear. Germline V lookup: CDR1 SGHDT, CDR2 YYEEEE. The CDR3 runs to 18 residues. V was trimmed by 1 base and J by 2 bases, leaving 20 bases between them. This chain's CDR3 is CASSLFRRQTGITDTQYF. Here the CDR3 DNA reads TGTGCCAGCAGCTTGTTTCGGCGGCAGACTGGGATCACAGATACGCAGTATTTT.

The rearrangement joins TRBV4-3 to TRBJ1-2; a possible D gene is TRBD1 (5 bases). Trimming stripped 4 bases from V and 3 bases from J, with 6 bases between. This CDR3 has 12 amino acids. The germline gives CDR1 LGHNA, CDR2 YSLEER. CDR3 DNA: TGCGCCAGCAGCCTGGGGGACTATGGCTACACCTTC. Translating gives CASSLGDYGYTF.

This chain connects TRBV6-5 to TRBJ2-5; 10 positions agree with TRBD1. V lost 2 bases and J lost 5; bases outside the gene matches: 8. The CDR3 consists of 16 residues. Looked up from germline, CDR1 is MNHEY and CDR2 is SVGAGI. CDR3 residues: CASSYRDRGSPETQYF. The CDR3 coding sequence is TGTGCCAGCAGTTACCGGGACAGGGGATCTCCCGAGACCCAGTACTTC.

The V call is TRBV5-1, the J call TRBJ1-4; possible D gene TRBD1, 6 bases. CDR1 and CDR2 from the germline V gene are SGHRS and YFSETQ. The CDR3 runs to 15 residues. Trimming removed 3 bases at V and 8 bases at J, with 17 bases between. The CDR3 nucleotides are TGCGCCAGCAGCTCGAGTGACGGGGGGCGCGAAAAACTGTTTTTT. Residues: CASSSSDGGREKLFF.

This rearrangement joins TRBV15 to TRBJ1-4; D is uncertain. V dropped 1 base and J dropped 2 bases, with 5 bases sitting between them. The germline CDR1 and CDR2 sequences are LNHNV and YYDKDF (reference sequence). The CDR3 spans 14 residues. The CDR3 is CATSRVTTNEKLFF. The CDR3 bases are TGTGCCACCAGCAGAGTAACTACTAATGAAAAACTGTTTTTT.

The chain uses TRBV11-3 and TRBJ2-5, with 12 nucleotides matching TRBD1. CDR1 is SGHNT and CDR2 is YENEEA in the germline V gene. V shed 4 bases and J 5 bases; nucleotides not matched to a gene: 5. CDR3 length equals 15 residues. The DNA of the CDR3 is TGTGCCAGCAGCTCGGGACAGGGGGCGGGGGAGACCCAGTACTTC. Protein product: CASSSGQGAGETQYF.

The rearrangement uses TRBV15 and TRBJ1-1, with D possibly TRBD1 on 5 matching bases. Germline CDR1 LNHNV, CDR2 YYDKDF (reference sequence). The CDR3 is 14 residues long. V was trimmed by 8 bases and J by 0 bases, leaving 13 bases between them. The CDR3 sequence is CATFNRGLNTEAFF. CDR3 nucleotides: TGTGCCACCTTCAACCGGGGGTTGAACACTGAAGCTTTCTTT.

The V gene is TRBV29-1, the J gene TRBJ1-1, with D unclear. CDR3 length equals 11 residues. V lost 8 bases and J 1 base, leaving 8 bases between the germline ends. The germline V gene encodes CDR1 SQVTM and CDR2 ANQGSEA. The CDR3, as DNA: TGCAGCTCCCATACGAACACTGAAGCTTTCTTT. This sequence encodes CSSHTNTEAFF.

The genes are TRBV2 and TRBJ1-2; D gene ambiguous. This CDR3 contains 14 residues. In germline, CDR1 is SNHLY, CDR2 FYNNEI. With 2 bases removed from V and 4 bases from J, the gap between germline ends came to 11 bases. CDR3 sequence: CASSELGVIYGYTF. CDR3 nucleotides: TGTGCCAGCAGTGAATTGGGAGTGATCTATGGCTACACCTTC. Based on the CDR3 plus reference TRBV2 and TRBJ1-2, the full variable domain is EPEVTQTPSHQVTQMGQEVILRCVPISNHLYFYWYRQILGQKVEFLVSFYNNEISEKSEIFDDQFSVERPDGSNFTLKIRSTKLEDSAMYFCASSELGVIYGYTFGSGTRLTVV.

CDR3 sequence: CSVAFLAGGETQYF. The CDR3 DNA sequence: TGCAGCGTAGCCTTCCTAGCGGGGGGGGAGACCCAGTACTTC. The chain carries TRBV29-1 and TRBJ2-5; TRBD2 aligns across 12 bases. After removal of 6 bases from V and 5 bases from J, the junction contained 7 bases not matched to a gene. The CDR3 has 14 residues. Germline V gives CDR1 SQVTM, CDR2 ANQGSEA.